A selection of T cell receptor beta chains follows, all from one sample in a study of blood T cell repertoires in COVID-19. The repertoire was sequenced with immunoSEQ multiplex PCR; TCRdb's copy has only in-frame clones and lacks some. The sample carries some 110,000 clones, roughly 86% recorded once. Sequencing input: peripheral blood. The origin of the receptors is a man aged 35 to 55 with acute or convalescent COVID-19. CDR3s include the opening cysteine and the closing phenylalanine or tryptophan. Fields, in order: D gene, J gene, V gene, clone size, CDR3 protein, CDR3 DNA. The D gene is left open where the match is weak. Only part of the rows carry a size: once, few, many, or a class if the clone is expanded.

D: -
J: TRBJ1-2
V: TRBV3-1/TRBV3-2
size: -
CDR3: CASSSNRGGAGYTF
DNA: TGTGCCAGCAGCTCAAATAGGGGGGGTGCTGGCTACACCTTC

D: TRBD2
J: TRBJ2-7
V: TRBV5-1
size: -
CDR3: CASSPIIAGGQNEQYF
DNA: TGCGCCAGCAGCCCTATAATAGCGGGAGGGCAAAACGAGCAGTACTTC

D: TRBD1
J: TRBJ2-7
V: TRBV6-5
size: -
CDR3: CASSRTGAYEQYF
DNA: TGTGCCAGCAGCCGGACAGGGGCCTACGAGCAGTACTTC

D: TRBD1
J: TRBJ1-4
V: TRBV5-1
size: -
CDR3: CASSPTPGQANEKLFF
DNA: TGCGCCAGCAGCCCTACCCCGGGACAGGCAAATGAAAAACTGTTTTTT

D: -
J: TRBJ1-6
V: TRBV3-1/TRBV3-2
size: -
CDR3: CASSPSGQPNSPLHF
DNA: TGTGCCAGCAGCCCGTCGGGACAACCTAATTCACCCCTCCACTTT

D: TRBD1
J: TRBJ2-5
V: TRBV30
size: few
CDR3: CAWSPDRGPLETQYF
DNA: TGTGCCTGGAGTCCGGACAGGGGGCCTTTAGAGACCCAGTACTTC

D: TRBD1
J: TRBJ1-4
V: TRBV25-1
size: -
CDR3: CASSVGGQNEKLFF
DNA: TGTGCCAGCAGTGTGGGGGGACAGAATGAAAAACTGTTTTTT

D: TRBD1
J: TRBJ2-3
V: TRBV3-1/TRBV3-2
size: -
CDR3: CASSRDGTANTQYF
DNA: TGTGCCAGCAGCCGCGACGGGACAGCTAATACGCAGTATTTT

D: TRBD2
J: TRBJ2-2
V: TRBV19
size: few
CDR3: CASSIWGLAGGRNTGELFF
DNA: TGTGCCAGTAGTATTTGGGGACTAGCGGGAGGCCGAAACACCGGGGAGCTGTTTTTT

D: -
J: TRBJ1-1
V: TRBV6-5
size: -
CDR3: CASRGAPITEAFF
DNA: TGTGCCAGCAGGGGGGCGCCTATCACTGAAGCTTTCTTT

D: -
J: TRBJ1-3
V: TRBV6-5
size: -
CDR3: CASSLNTGNGNTIYF
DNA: TGTGCCAGCAGTTTGAATACAGGGAACGGAAACACCATATATTTT

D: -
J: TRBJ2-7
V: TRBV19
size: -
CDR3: CASSTLTGTFDEQYF
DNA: TGTGCCAGTAGTACTCTTACCGGGACATTCGACGAGCAGTACTTC

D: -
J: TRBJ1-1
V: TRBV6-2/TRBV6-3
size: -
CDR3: CASSYEGEYTEAFF
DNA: TGTGCCAGCAGTTACGAGGGGGAATACACTGAAGCTTTCTTT

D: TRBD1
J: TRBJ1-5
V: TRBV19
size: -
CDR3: CASSPDRVQPQHF
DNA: TGTGCCAGTAGTCCAGACAGGGTTCAGCCCCAGCATTTT

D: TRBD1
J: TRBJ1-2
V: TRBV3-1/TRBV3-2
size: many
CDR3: CASSYRQGRGYTF
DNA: TGTGCCAGCAGCTACAGACAGGGACGTGGCTACACCTTC

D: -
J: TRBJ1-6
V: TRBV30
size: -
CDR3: CAWLDTRDSPLHF
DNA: TGTGCCTGGCTCGACACGAGGGATTCACCCCTCCACTTT

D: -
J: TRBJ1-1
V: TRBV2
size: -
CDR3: CASSEWQGAFF
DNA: TGTGCCAGCAGTGAATGGCAGGGGGCTTTCTTT

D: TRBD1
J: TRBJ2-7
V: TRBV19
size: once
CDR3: CASSTTGSGYEQYF
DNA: TGTGCCAGTAGTACGACAGGGTCGGGTTACGAGCAGTACTTC

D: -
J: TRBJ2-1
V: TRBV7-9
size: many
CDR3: CASSSGQNADNEQFF
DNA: TGTGCCAGCAGCAGTGGACAGAATGCAGACAATGAGCAGTTCTTC

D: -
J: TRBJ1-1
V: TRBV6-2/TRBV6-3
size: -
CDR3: CASSRQGRGGNTEAFF
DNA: TGTGCCAGCAGCCGGCAGGGCCGCGGGGGGAACACTGAAGCTTTCTTT

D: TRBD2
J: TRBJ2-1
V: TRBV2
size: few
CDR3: CASSEIAGGYNEQFF
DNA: TGTGCCAGCAGTGAAATCGCGGGAGGCTACAATGAGCAGTTCTTC

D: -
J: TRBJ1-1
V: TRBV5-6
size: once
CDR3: CASSFLRGGSTEAFF
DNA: TGTGCCAGCAGCTTCCTCCGGGGAGGGAGTACTGAAGCTTTCTTT

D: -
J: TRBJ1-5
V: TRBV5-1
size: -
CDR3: CASSPEPWQPQHF
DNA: TGCGCCAGCAGCCCGGAGCCTTGGCAGCCCCAGCATTTT

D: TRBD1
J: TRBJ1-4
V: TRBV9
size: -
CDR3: CASSQNDRAKLFF
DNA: TGTGCCAGCAGCCAGAACGACAGGGCAAAACTGTTTTTT

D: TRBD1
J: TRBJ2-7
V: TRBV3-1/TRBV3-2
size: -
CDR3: CASSQLQGVWYF
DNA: TGTGCCAGCAGCCAGTTACAGGGGGTTTGGTACTTC

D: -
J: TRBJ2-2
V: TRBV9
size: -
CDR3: CASSVTSLGRVNTGELFF
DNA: TGTGCCAGCAGCGTAACGTCGTTGGGGCGCGTAAACACCGGGGAGCTGTTTTTT

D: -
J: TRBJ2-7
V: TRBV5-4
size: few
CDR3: CASSLIPGDEQYF
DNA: TGTGCCAGCAGCTTAATCCCAGGGGACGAGCAGTACTTC

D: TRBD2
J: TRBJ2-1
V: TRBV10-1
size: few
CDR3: CASSLAGGPNEQFF
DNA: TGCGCCAGCAGTCTAGCGGGAGGACCCAATGAGCAGTTCTTC

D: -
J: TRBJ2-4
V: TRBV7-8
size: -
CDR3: CASSLVTDSSRPAKNIQYF
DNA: TGTGCCAGCAGCTTAGTGACCGACTCTTCGCGACCAGCCAAAAACATTCAGTACTTC

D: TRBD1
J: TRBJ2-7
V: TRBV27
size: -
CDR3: CASSTRDRGTYEQYF
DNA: TGTGCCAGCAGTACCCGGGACAGGGGGACCTACGAGCAGTACTTC

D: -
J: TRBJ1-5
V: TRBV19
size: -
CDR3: CASTLGGAQPQHF
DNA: TGTGCCAGTACCCTAGGGGGGGCTCAGCCCCAGCATTTT

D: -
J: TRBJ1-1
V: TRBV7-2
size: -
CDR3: CASSVVGTKNTEAFF
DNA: TGTGCCAGCAGCGTAGTAGGGACAAAAAACACTGAAGCTTTCTTT

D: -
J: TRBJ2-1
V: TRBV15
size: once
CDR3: CATSREGSNEQFF
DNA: TGTGCCACCAGCAGAGAGGGGAGTAATGAGCAGTTCTTC

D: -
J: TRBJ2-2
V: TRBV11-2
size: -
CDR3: CASSTQGSTGELFF
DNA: TGTGCCAGCAGCACGCAGGGATCCACCGGGGAGCTGTTTTTT

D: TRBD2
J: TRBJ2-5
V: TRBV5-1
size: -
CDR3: CASSQAGTSQETQYF
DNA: TGCGCCAGCAGCCAGGCCGGGACTAGCCAAGAGACCCAGTACTTC

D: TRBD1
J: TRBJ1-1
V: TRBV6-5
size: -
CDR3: CASRDRVELNTEAFF
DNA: TGTGCCAGCAGGGACAGGGTGGAACTGAACACTGAAGCTTTCTTT

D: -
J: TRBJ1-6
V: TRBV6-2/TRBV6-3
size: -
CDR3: CASSQTGANSPLHF
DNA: TGTGCCAGCAGCCAAACTGGGGCGAATTCACCCCTCCACTTT

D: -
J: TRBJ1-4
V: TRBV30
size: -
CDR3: CAWTGGEILFF
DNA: TGTGCCTGGACCGGGGGGGAAATACTGTTTTTT

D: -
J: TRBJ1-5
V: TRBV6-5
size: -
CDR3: CASSLTDSNQPQHF
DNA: TGTGCCAGCAGTTTGACAGATAGCAATCAGCCCCAGCATTTT

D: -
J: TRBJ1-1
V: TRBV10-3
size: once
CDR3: CATLRGNTEAFF
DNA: TGTGCCACACTTCGGGGGAACACTGAAGCTTTCTTT

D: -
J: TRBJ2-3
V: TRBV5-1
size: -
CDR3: CASRHGVAAGTDTQYF
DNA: TGCGCCAGCAGACACGGGGTAGCGGCGGGCACAGATACGCAGTATTTT

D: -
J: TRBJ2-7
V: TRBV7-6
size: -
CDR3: CASSLAANSYEQYF
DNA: TGTGCCAGCAGCTTAGCTGCTAACTCCTACGAGCAGTACTTC

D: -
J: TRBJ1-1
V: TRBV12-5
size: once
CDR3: CASGLYSQGRGGTEAFF
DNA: TGTGCTAGTGGTTTGTACTCGCAGGGGAGAGGCGGCACTGAAGCTTTCTTT

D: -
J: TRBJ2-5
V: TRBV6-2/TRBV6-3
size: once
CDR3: CASSYGFQEETQYF
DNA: TGTGCCAGCAGTTACGGTTTTCAGGAAGAGACCCAGTACTTC

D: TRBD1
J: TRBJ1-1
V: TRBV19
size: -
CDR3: CALKPRGLSEAFF
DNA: TGTGCCCTCAAGCCCAGGGGGCTTTCTGAAGCTTTCTTT

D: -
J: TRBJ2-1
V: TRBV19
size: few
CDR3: CASSIGPSGVYEQFF
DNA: TGTGCCAGTAGTATAGGCCCCTCCGGGGTCTATGAGCAGTTCTTC

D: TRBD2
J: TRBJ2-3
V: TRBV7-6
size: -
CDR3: CASSTGTSGNTDTQYF
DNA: TGTGCCAGCAGCACCGGGACTAGCGGAAACACAGATACGCAGTATTTT

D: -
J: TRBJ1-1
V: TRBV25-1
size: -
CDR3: CASTIGVNTEAFF
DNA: TGTGCCAGCACCATAGGGGTGAACACTGAAGCTTTCTTT

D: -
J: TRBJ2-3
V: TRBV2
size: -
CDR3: CASSVRGRTDTQYF
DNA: TGTGCCAGCAGTGTGCGGGGGCGCACAGATACGCAGTATTTT

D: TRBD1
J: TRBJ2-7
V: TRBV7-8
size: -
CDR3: CASSPHRGLGEQYF
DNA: TGTGCCAGCAGCCCCCACAGGGGGTTGGGGGAGCAGTACTTC

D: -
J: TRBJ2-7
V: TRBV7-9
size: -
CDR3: CASSETEPYEQYF
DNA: TGTGCCAGCAGCGAGACAGAACCCTACGAGCAGTACTTC

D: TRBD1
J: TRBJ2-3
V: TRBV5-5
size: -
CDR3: CASSPLGTGTDTQYF
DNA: TGTGCCAGCAGCCCACTCGGGACAGGAACAGATACGCAGTATTTT

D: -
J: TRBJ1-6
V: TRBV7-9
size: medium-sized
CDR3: CASSRILSPLHF
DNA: TGTGCCAGCAGCCGAATACTATCACCCCTCCACTTT

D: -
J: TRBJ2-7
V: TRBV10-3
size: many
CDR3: CAISGEAPRREQYF
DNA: TGTGCCATCAGCGGGGAGGCCCCGAGGCGCGAGCAGTACTTC